This entry lists 21 T cell receptor beta chains sequenced from one sample in a study of metastatic and nonmetastatic thyroid tumors. Via MiXCR, TCRdb re-called the PCR reads. The repertoire holds roughly 30,000 clones, with around a sixth as singletons. Before thyroid surgery, none of the patients had received any treatment. Sequencing was done on a sample of blood. The receptors come from a female donor with papillary thyroid cancer or a benign thyroid nodule (not recorded which). Some clones in this sample may be carry-over from other donors' samples.

This clone has ten or more counts. The V call is TRBV19, the J call TRBJ1-1, with D unresolved. Trimming left V 3 bases short and J 6 bases short, with 14 bases between. CDR1 is LNHDA, CDR2 SQIVND, per germline (reference sequence). The CDR3 length is 14 residues. This chain's CDR3 is CASSIRRLDAEAFF. The CDR3 nucleotides are TGTGCCAGTAGTATCCGGCGGCTGGACGCTGAAGCTTTCTTT.

This clone is labeled as medium-sized. This chain connects TRBV20-1 to TRBJ2-1; tentative D call: TRBD2 (6 bases). Germline CDR1 is DFQATT and CDR2 is SNEGSKA (reference sequence). The CDR3 has 13 amino acids. The V and J ends lost 1 base and 6 bases respectively, with 10 bases between them. The CDR3 reads CSARGGLSNEQFF. CDR3 DNA: TGCAGTGCTAGAGGGGGACTGTCCAATGAGCAGTTCTTC.

The chain recombines TRBV5-6 with TRBJ2-7; possible D gene TRBD1, 5 bases. Germline CDR1 is SGHDT and CDR2 is YYEEEE. Trimming cost V 5 bases and J 7 bases, with 19 bases left between them. CDR3 length: 14 amino acids. The CDR3 sequence: CASSHNRWRFEQYF. The CDR3, as DNA: TGTGCCAGCAGTCACAACAGGTGGCGTTTTGAGCAGTACTTC.

This clone was counted many times. The rearrangement joins TRBV11-2 to TRBJ1-5, with D possibly being TRBD1 (5 bases). V dropped 5 bases and J dropped 2 bases, with 13 bases sitting between them. Germline V CDR1 and CDR2: SGHAT, FQNNGV. This CDR3 contains 15 residues. The CDR3 is CASSLGGDRNQPQHF. CDR3 in DNA: TGTGCCAGCAGCCTGGGAGGGGATCGCAATCAGCCCCAGCATTTT.

This clone is categorized as medium-sized. The chain is built from TRBV10-3 and TRBJ2-7, with 7 bases aligning to TRBD2. CDR3 length: 15 amino acids. Looked up from germline, CDR1 is ENHRY and CDR2 is SYGVKD. With V trimmed by 0 bases and J by 6 bases, 8 bases remained unmatched. The CDR3 protein is CAISESGGIRAEQYF. In DNA, the CDR3 is TGTGCCATCAGTGAGTCGGGGGGGATTAGAGCCGAGCAGTACTTC.

In its sample, this clone was seen many times. V is TRBV20-1 and J is TRBJ2-7; D not certain. The CDR3 has 15 residues. V lost 0 bases and J lost 3, with 15 bases in between. Per the germline V gene, CDR1 is DFQATT and CDR2 is SNEGSKA (reference sequence). CDR3 sequence reads: CSARDLLSRDYEQYF. The CDR3 DNA reads as TGCAGTGCTAGAGATCTCCTGTCAAGAGACTACGAGCAGTACTTC.

This clone was seen repeatedly, ten times or more. The chain's CDR3 is CASRYQGLDEQYF. For the CDR3, the DNA is TGTGCCAGCAGATACCAGGGTCTGGACGAGCAGTACTTC. This sequence joins TRBV2 and TRBJ2-7, with a possible D match to TRBD1 (5 bases). The CDR3 is 13 residues long. Germline V gives CDR1 SNHLY, CDR2 FYNNEI. The V gene lost 6 bases and the J gene lost 5 bases, with 14 bases spanning the gap.

The chain joins TRBV30 to TRBJ2-2; D possibly corresponds to TRBD1 (6 bases). CDR3 size: 15 residues. The V end was cut by 2 bases, the J end by 3 bases, with 13 bases between. Germline V gene lookup returns CDR1 GTSNPN and CDR2 SVGIG (reference sequence). The chain's CDR3 is CAWSLRGSDTGELFF. DNA for the CDR3: TGTGCCTGGAGTTTAAGGGGGAGTGACACCGGGGAGCTGTTTTTT.

This clone was counted ten times or more. The V gene is TRBV11-2, the J gene TRBJ2-1; the D gene is possibly TRBD2 (6 bases). The CDR3 contains 13 residues. The V gene's germline CDR1 is SGHAT and CDR2 FQNNGV. The V and J ends lost 2 bases and 8 bases respectively, with 10 bases between them. The CDR3 DNA reads TGTGCCAGCAGCTTATTCCAGCGGGATGAGCAGTTCTTC. Translating gives CASSLFQRDEQFF.

This clone occurred a few times. The chain combines TRBV12-3 or TRBV12-4 with TRBJ2-3; 7 bases are shared with TRBD2. This CDR3 contains 15 residues. Losses at the gene ends were 3 bases for V and 3 bases for J; bases not matched to a gene: 6. This CDR3 is CASSLAGVPTDTQYF. The DNA of the CDR3 is TGTGCCAGCAGTTTGGCGGGAGTTCCGACAGATACGCAGTATTTT.

This clone was detected ten times or more. The rearrangement joins TRBV7-3 to TRBJ2-2; the D gene is possibly TRBD1 (5 bases). Germline V lookup: CDR1 SGHTA, CDR2 FQGTGA. The ends were cut back, 5 bases at V and 7 bases at J, with 11 bases in the middle. The CDR3 is 13 amino acids. CDR3 bases: TGTGCCAGCAGCACAGGTGAAGGCGGGGAGCTGTTTTTT. It codes for CASSTGEGGELFF.

This clone was found many times. The J gene is TRBJ2-6, the V gene TRBV28; D is ambiguous. Germline V CDR1 and CDR2: MDHEN, SYDVKM. V was shortened by 5 bases and J by 0 bases, with 11 bases between the two germline ends. This CDR3 has 16 amino acids. DNA of the CDR3: TGTGCCAGCAGTCCGCGTATGGCCTCTGGGGCCAACGTCCTGACTTTC. Its protein is CASSPRMASGANVLTF.

This clone was found many times. This chain links TRBV25-1 with TRBJ2-3; TRBD1 matches 8 bases. This CDR3 contains 16 residues. J was trimmed by 2 bases and V by 10 bases; bases with no gene match: 14. Germline CDR1 and CDR2: MGHDK and SYGVNS. For the CDR3, the DNA is TGTGCCACGACAGGGGTGGGCAGACCCACCACAGATACGCAGTATTTT. It is translated as CATTGVGRPTTDTQYF.

This clone occurred many times. One end of the junction varies from germline; a read error may be responsible. V usage is TRBV6-1 and J usage is TRBJ2-7; TRBD2 matches at 8 bases. CDR3 length: 15 amino acids. Germline V lookup: CDR1 MNHNS, CDR2 SASEGT. DNA of the CDR3: TGTGCCAGCAGGGAAGCGGGAGTTGCGGGTGACGAGCAGTACTTC. Translation: CASREAGVAGDEQYF.

With respect to this clone: Germline is not matched at one junction end, which may reflect a read error. V usage is TRBV6-5 and J usage is TRBJ2-3, with TRBD2 matching over 9 bases. The length of the CDR3 is 15 residues. CDR1 MNHEY and CDR2 SVGAGI come from the germline V gene. The CDR3 spells CASSYGTSYTYTQYF. The CDR3 nucleotides read TGTGCCAGCAGTTACGGGACTAGCTACACATATACGCAGTATTTT.

The sample holds a few counts of this clone. This chain links TRBV28 with TRBJ2-7, with 7 bases aligning to TRBD2. Germline trimming cut 5 bases from V and 3 bases from J; bases unmatched to any gene: 13. The CDR3 has 16 residues. CDR1 and CDR2 from the germline V gene are MDHEN and SYDVKM. In nucleotides, the CDR3 is TGTGCCAGCAGTCGATTCGGGGCTAGCGGCAACTACGAGCAGTACTTC. Protein: CASSRFGASGNYEQYF. Full variable domain (outside the CDR3, taken from reference TRBV28 and TRBJ2-7): DVKVTQSSRYLVKRTGEKVFLECVQDMDHENMFWYRQDPGLGLRLIYFSYDVKMKEKGDIPEGYSVSREKKERFSLILESASTNQTSMYLCASSRFGASGNYEQYFGPGTRLTVT.

This clone was seen many times. The chain links TRBV4-3 to TRBJ2-7; 12 nucleotides line up with TRBD2. J was trimmed by 5 bases and V by 1 base; bases with no gene match: 6. Germline CDR1 is LGHNA and CDR2 is YSLEER. The CDR3 totals 16 residues. CDR3 nucleotide sequence: TGCGCCAGCAGCCAAGTGGGACTAGCGGGCTTCGACGAGCAGTACTTC. Its protein product is CASSQVGLAGFDEQYF.

This clone was counted ten times or more. This rearrangement joins TRBV20-1 to TRBJ1-5; a possible D gene is TRBD1 (6 bases). Trimming left V 2 bases short and J 7 bases short, with 12 bases between. The CDR3 loop spans 13 amino acids. In germline, CDR1 is DFQATT, CDR2 SNEGSKA (reference sequence). The CDR3 DNA is TGCAGTGCTAGACGGGCGGGGGGCCAGCCCCAGCATTTT. Encoded protein: CSARRAGGQPQHF.

This clone was detected only once. The gene calls are TRBV20-1 and TRBJ2-1; D call uncertain. Between the trimmed V and J ends, which lost 2 bases and 3 bases, there was a span of 17 bases. The CDR3 runs 16 residues. Germline values: CDR1 DFQATT, CDR2 SNEGSKA (reference sequence). In DNA form, the CDR3 reads TGCAGTGCTAGATCAATCCGTCTGGGCCTCTACAATGAGCAGTTCTTC. The encoded protein is CSARSIRLGLYNEQFF.

This clone was recorded at least ten times. The chain combines TRBV6-2 or TRBV6-3 with TRBJ1-5, with unresolved D. The germline V and J ends were trimmed by 6 bases and 7 bases, with 10 bases remaining between them. Germline V gives CDR1 MNHEY, CDR2 SVGEGT. The CDR3 runs to 12 residues. The CDR3 DNA follows: TGTGCCAGCAGACCGAGGGAACAGCCCCAGCATTTT. Protein sequence: CASRPREQPQHF.

This clone occurred a few times. Since a much larger clone is just one base distant, this may be a read error. J is TRBJ2-5 and V is TRBV7-9; D is unclear. Germline V gene sequence: CDR1 SEHNR, CDR2 FQNEAQ (reference sequence). V lost 5 bases, J lost 0 bases, and 16 bases lay in between. The CDR3 sequence is 16 residues long. DNA of the CDR3: TGTGCCAGCAGCGACGGACGGCAGTCGTACCAAGAGACCCAGTACTTC. Amino acids: CASSDGRQSYQETQYF.